This is a list of T cell receptor beta chains from one sample in a study of Graves' ophthalmopathy and Graves' hyperthyroidism. One entry per CDR3 protein, called by TCRdb with MiXCR from the multiplex PCR reads. The sample includes hundreds of thousands of distinct CDR3 sequences, 35% to 45% of them seen just once. The sample was peripheral blood. These receptors came from an adult man with Graves' ophthalmopathy. The CDR3 runs from the conserved cysteine through the conserved F or W. Each record gives: V gene, D gene, clone size, J gene, CDR3 DNA, CDR3 protein. D genes are given only for firm matches. Where a row states a size, it is once, few, many or the class of an expanded clone; other rows omit it.

>TRBV10-3|TRBD1|many|TRBJ2-6
TGTGCCATCCCAGGGGGTAATTCTGGGGCCAACGTCCTGACTTTC
CAIPGGNSGANVLTF
>TRBV7-6|TRBD1|many|TRBJ2-6
TGTGCCAGCAGCAAAAGACAGGGGTCTGGGGCCAACGTCCTGACTTTC
CASSKRQGSGANVLTF
>TRBV6-5|NA|NA|TRBJ2-5
TGTGCCAGCCTAATAATGGGGGGCAGGGGAGTCCAAGAGACCCAGTACTTC
CASLIMGGRGVQETQYF
>TRBV5-6|NA|many|TRBJ1-5
TGTGCCAGCAGCTTGTCATCAGGGCTTCAGCCCCAGCATTTT
CASSLSSGLQPQHF
>TRBV20-1|TRBD1|NA|TRBJ1-5
TGCAGTGCTAGACCAGGGACAGGGGCTAGCAATCAGCCCCAGCATTTT
CSARPGTGASNQPQHF
>TRBV24-1|TRBD2|NA|TRBJ2-3
TGTGCCAGCAGTTCGACTAGCGGTCCAGATACGCAGTATTTT
CASSSTSGPDTQYF
>TRBV7-8|NA|NA|TRBJ2-5
TGTGCCAGCAGCTTAAGACCGACCGGGGGTCAAGAGACCCAGTACTTC
CASSLRPTGGQETQYF
>TRBV20-1|NA|many|TRBJ1-5
TGCAGTGCTGCGAGGGACACTAATCAGCCCCAGCATTTT
CSAARDTNQPQHF
>TRBV7-2|NA|NA|TRBJ1-4
TGTGCCAGCAGCTTTGGAGGGGGGATGGCTGAAAAACTGTTTTTT
CASSFGGGMAEKLFF
>TRBV2|NA|many|TRBJ2-6
TGTGCCGGCCAGTTCTCCGAGGGCTCTGGGGCCAACGTCCTGACTTTC
CAGQFSEGSGANVLTF
>TRBV2|NA|NA|TRBJ1-5
TGTGCCAGCAGTTCCGAGCATAGCAATCAGCCCCAGCATTTT
CASSSEHSNQPQHF
>TRBV11-2|NA|few|TRBJ2-7
TGTGCCAGCAGCGCGGGGGTACCGGGACAGCTCCAGTCTTACCACGAGCAGTACTTC
CASSAGVPGQLQSYHEQYF
>TRBV14|NA|few|TRBJ2-7
TGTGCCAGCAGCCAAGGACCCGGAAGCTCCTACGAGCAGTACTTC
CASSQGPGSSYEQYF
>TRBV5-5|NA|once|TRBJ1-4
TGTGCCAGCAGCTTGGTGGGCAGCAATAATGAAAAACTGTTTTTT
CASSLVGSNNEKLFF
>TRBV7-9|NA|NA|TRBJ2-5
TGTGCCAGCAGTGACATCGGCGGGACACAAGGGACCCAGTACTTC
CASSDIGGTQGTQYF
>TRBV29-1|NA|once|TRBJ1-2
TGCAGCGTTGAAGATCAGGGCGACTATGGCTACACCTTC
CSVEDQGDYGYTF
>TRBV25-1|TRBD2|NA|TRBJ2-1
TGTGCCAGCAGTGGACTAGCGGGTACGGGTGAGCAGTTCTTC
CASSGLAGTGEQFF
>TRBV11-1|TRBD1|many|TRBJ1-1
TGTGCCAGCAGCCCTTTGGGACTAGGACAGGGCGAGGACACTGAAGCTTTCTTT
CASSPLGLGQGEDTEAFF
>TRBV5-5|TRBD1|NA|TRBJ2-5
TGTGCCTGGAGCCGTTCCGGGACAGACCAAGAGACCCAGTACTTC
CAWSRSGTDQETQYF
>TRBV20-1|TRBD1|many|TRBJ1-5
TGCAGTGCTAGGACAGGGTCATCTCAGCCCCAGCATTTT
CSARTGSSQPQHF
>TRBV3-1|NA|many|TRBJ2-5
TGTGCCAGCAGCCAAGATATTTCGGACGGAGAGACCCAGTACTTC
CASSQDISDGETQYF
>TRBV4-3|NA|few|TRBJ2-7
TGCGCCAGCAGCCCCGGGCCACCCCCCTTCGAGCAGTACTTC
CASSPGPPPFEQYF
>TRBV9|TRBD2|NA|TRBJ2-5
TGTGCCCGTGGACTAGCGGATCAAGAGACCCAGTACTTC
CARGLADQETQYF
>TRBV7-9|NA|many|TRBJ2-7
TGTGCCAGCAGCTTCACTAAATTGGACCAGTCCTACGAGCAGTACTTC
CASSFTKLDQSYEQYF
>TRBV6-5|NA|few|TRBJ1-6
TGTGCCAGCAGCTTACGGGGGGGGGTCGCCTATAATTCACCCCTCCACTTT
CASSLRGGVAYNSPLHF
>TRBV19|NA|NA|TRBJ1-1
TGTGCCAGTAGGATTGGACATACCGAAGCTTTCTTT
CASRIGHTEAFF
>TRBV5-1|NA|NA|TRBJ2-7
TGCGCCAGCAGCTTGGGGATAGGGCCTCCAGGATCCTACCAGCAGTACTTC
CASSLGIGPPGSYQQYF
>TRBV11-2|NA|NA|TRBJ2-3
TGTGCCAGCAGTGAAATGGGGGGAGATACGCAGTATTTT
CASSEMGGDTQYF
>TRBV2|TRBD1|NA|TRBJ1-4
TGTGCCAGCAGTCCACAAATTACAGGGGGAGGTGAAAAACTGTTTTTT
CASSPQITGGGEKLFF
>TRBV10-3|NA|NA|TRBJ1-6
TGTGCCATCAGAGGGGGGTCAGAGCAGCCCCGGATTCACTTT
CAIRGGSEQPRIHF
>TRBV5-1|TRBD1|NA|TRBJ2-7
TGCGCCAGCAGCCCGGGGGACAGGGAACGAGGCTACGAGCAGTACTTC
CASSPGDRERGYEQYF
>TRBV7-9|NA|many|TRBJ1-1
TGTGCCAGCAGCTTAGGGCGGGAGGTGAGCACTGAAGCTTTCTTT
CASSLGREVSTEAFF
>TRBV9|TRBD1|NA|TRBJ1-4
TGTGCCAGCAGCGTGGGGGTGACAGGGGATGAAAAACTGTTTTTT
CASSVGVTGDEKLFF
>TRBV5-1|NA|NA|TRBJ2-5
TGTGCCAGCAGCTTGGGGGGACACGGTAGGGAGACCCAGTACTTC
CASSLGGHGRETQYF
>TRBV24-1|NA|many|TRBJ2-5
TGTGCCACCAGTGATCGGGAGTACCAAGAGACCCAGTACTTC
CATSDREYQETQYF
>TRBV7-9|NA|many|TRBJ1-1
TGTGCAACCCCCGGGCCCGTAGACACTGAAGCTTTCTTT
CATPGPVDTEAFF
>TRBV2|TRBD1|NA|TRBJ2-1
TGTGCCAGCAGTAACAGGGGCGGTGAGCAGTTCTTC
CASSNRGGEQFF
>TRBV29-1|NA|NA|TRBJ1-2
TGCAGCAGTTCTGGCGGTGGATATGGCTACACCTTC
CSSSGGGYGYTF
>TRBV9|TRBD1|NA|TRBJ1-4
TGTGCCAGCAGCGCTGACAGGGGCAATGAAAAACTGTTTTTT
CASSADRGNEKLFF
>TRBV6-5|TRBD2|few|TRBJ2-7
TGTGCCAGCAGTTTGGGACTAGCGGGAGACGAGCAGTACTTC
CASSLGLAGDEQYF
>TRBV12-3/TRBV12-4|NA|many|TRBJ1-1
TGTGCCAGCAGTTTCGGTGGAGGTGACACTGAAGCTTTCTTT
CASSFGGGDTEAFF
>TRBV2|NA|NA|TRBJ2-7
TGTGCCAGCAGTACGACAGGGCGGGGGCAGTACTTC
CASSTTGRGQYF